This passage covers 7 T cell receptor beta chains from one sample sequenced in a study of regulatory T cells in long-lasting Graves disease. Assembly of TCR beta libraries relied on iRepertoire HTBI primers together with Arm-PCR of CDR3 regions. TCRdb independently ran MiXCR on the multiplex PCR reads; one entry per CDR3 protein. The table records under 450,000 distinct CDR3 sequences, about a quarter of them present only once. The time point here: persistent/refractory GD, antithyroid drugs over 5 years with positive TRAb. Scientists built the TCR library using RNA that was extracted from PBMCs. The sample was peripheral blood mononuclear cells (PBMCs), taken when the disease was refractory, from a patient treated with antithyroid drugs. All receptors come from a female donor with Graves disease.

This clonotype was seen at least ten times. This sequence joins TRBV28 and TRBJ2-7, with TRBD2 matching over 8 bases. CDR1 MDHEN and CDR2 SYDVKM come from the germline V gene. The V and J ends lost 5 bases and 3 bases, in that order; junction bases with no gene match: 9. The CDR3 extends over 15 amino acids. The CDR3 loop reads CASSPGGGGVYEQYF. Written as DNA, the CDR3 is TGTGCCAGCAGTCCCGGGGGGGGTGGAGTCTACGAGCAGTACTTC.

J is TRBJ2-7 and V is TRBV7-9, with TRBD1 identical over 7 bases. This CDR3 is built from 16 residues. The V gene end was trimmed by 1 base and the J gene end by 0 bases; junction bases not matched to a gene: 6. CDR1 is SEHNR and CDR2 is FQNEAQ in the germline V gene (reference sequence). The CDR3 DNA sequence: TGTGCCAGCAGCTTAGTTCCGGGACAGAGCTCCTACGAGCAGTACTTC. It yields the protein CASSLVPGQSSYEQYF.

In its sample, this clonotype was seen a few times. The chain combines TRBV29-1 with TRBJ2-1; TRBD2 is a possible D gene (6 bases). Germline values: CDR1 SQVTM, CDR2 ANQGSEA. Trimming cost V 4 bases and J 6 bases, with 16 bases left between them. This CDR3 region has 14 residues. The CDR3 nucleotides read TGCAGCGTTGCGCCCGGAGGAGCGGGCAATGAGCAGTTCTTC. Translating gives CSVAPGGAGNEQFF.

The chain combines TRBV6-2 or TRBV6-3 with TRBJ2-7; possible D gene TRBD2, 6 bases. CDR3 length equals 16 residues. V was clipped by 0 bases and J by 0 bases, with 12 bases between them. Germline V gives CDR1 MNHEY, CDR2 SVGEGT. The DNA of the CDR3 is TGTGCCAGCAGTTACTCAGTGGAGGGGCTCTCCTACGAGCAGTACTTC. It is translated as CASSYSVEGLSYEQYF.

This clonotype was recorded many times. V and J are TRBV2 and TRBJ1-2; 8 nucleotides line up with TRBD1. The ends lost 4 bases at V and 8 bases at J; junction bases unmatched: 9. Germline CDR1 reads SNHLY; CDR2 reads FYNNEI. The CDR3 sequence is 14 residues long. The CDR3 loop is CASSAGGSIGGYTF. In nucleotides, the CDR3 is TGTGCCAGCAGTGCAGGGGGCAGCATAGGAGGCTACACCTTC.

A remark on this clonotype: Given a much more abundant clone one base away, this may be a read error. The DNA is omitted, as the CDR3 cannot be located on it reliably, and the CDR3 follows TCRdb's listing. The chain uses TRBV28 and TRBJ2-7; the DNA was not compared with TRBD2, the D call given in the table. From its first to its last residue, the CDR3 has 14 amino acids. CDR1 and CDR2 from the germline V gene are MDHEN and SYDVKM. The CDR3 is CASILARGGFEQYF.

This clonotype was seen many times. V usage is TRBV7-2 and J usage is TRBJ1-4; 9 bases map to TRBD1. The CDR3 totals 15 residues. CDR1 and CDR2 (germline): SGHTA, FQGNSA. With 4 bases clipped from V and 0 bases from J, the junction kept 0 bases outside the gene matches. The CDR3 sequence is CASSWTGATNEKLFF. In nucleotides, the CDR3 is TGTGCCAGCAGCTGGACAGGGGCAACTAATGAAAAACTGTTTTTT. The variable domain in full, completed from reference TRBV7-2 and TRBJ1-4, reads GAGVSQSPSNKVTEKGKDVELRCDPISGHTALYWYRQSLGQGLEFLIYFQGNSAPDKSGLPSDRFSAERTGGSVSTLTIQRTQQEDSAVYLCASSWTGATNEKLFFGSGTQLSVL.